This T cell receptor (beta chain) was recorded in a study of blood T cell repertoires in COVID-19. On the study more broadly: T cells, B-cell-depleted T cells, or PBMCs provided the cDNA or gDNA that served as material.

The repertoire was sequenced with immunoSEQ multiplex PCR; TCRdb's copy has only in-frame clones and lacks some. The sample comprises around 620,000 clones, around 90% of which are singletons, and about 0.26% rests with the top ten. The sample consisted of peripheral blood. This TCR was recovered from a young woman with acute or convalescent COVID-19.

The CDR3 loop reads CASSRDSYNEQFF. The CDR3 DNA reads as TGTGCCAGCAGCAGAGACTCCTACAATGAGCAGTTCTTC. V gene TRBV9 combines with J gene TRBJ2-1; D call uncertain. V was cut by 4 bases and J by 0 bases, with 5 bases left in between. There are 13 residues in the CDR3. The germline V gene encodes CDR1 SGDLS and CDR2 YYNGEE.